The rows below give T cell receptor beta chains drawn from one sample of a study of control samples from healthy donors and cancer patients. Assay: immunoSEQ multiplex PCR; the TCRdb copy retains only in-frame clones and omits some. The sample consists of around 58,000 clones, over 75% of them appearing once. The sample comprised blood. The receptors originated from a man between 45 and 60 years old in good health. Each CDR3 is given with its conserved first and last residue. The order of the fields is V gene, clone size, D gene, J gene, CDR3 DNA, CDR3 protein. The D gene is left open where the match is weak. A row's size may be missing; if present it is once, few, many or a size class.

V: TRBV18; size: NA; D: NA; J: TRBJ2-1; DNA: TGTGCCAGCTCACCACCTAGCAGGATTCTCGACAATGAGCAGTTCTTC; CDR3: CASSPPSRILDNEQFF
V: TRBV7-7; size: NA; D: NA; J: TRBJ2-2; DNA: TGTGCCAGCAGCTCCGGTAGGGCGAACACCGGGGAGCTGTTTTTT; CDR3: CASSSGRANTGELFF
V: TRBV28; size: NA; D: NA; J: TRBJ1-1; DNA: TGTGCCAGCAGTTTATACCAGGCGAACACTGAAGCTTTCTTT; CDR3: CASSLYQANTEAFF
V: TRBV24-1; size: once; D: NA; J: TRBJ1-4; DNA: TGTGCCACCAGTGATCGGGGAGGGGTTAAACTGTTTTTT; CDR3: CATSDRGGVKLFF
V: TRBV29-1; size: NA; D: NA; J: TRBJ2-1; DNA: TGCAGCGTTGAAGATTTGGTGGTTGAGCAGTTCTTC; CDR3: CSVEDLVVEQFF
V: TRBV27; size: NA; D: NA; J: TRBJ2-1; DNA: TGTGCCAGCAGTTTGACAGGATACAATGAGCAGTTCTTC; CDR3: CASSLTGYNEQFF
V: TRBV19; size: NA; D: TRBD1; J: TRBJ2-7; DNA: TGTGCCAGTAGCCCGCCCTTGACAGGGTCGCACGAGCAGTACTTC; CDR3: CASSPPLTGSHEQYF
V: TRBV7-9; size: NA; D: NA; J: TRBJ2-7; DNA: TGTGCCAGCAGCCGACAGTACGAGCAGTACTTC; CDR3: CASSRQYEQYF
V: TRBV6-1; size: NA; D: NA; J: TRBJ2-1; DNA: TGTGCCAGCAGTGAAGCGATTAGGCTCGGTGAGCAGTTCTTC; CDR3: CASSEAIRLGEQFF
V: TRBV19; size: NA; D: TRBD1; J: TRBJ2-2; DNA: TGTGCCAGTAGTATACATACAGGGGAGATGGGGGAGCTGTTTTTT; CDR3: CASSIHTGEMGELFF
V: TRBV30; size: few; D: TRBD1; J: TRBJ1-1; DNA: TGTGCCTGGAGTGTTTGGGACAGGCCTAGCACTGAAGCTTTCTTT; CDR3: CAWSVWDRPSTEAFF
V: TRBV11-2; size: NA; D: NA; J: TRBJ1-5; DNA: TGTGCCAGCAGCTTAGTGGGTAGCAATCAGCCCCAGCATTTT; CDR3: CASSLVGSNQPQHF
V: TRBV4-1; size: NA; D: NA; J: TRBJ2-1; DNA: TGCGCCAGCAGCCAAGACCGTCTCCGGGACCTCCACAATGAGCAGTTCTTC; CDR3: CASSQDRLRDLHNEQFF
V: TRBV3-1/TRBV3-2; size: NA; D: NA; J: TRBJ2-7; DNA: TGTGCCAGCTCGAGAGAGGGCGCCTACGAGCAGTACTTC; CDR3: CASSREGAYEQYF
V: TRBV24-1; size: NA; D: NA; J: TRBJ1-2; DNA: TGTGCCACCAGTGATCTCATTTTCGGCTACACCTTC; CDR3: CATSDLIFGYTF
V: TRBV5-5; size: few; D: NA; J: TRBJ1-5; DNA: TGTGCCAGCAGCTTGGAGGGCCGGGCAAATCAGCCCCAGCATTTT; CDR3: CASSLEGRANQPQHF
V: TRBV6-5; size: NA; D: NA; J: TRBJ2-7; DNA: TGTGCCAGCAGCCGGGACACCGTCTACGAGCAGTACTTC; CDR3: CASSRDTVYEQYF
V: TRBV5-1; size: NA; D: NA; J: TRBJ1-2; DNA: TGCGCCAGCAGCTTGGCCGGGGAAAACTATGGCTACACCTTC; CDR3: CASSLAGENYGYTF
V: TRBV4-2; size: NA; D: TRBD2; J: TRBJ2-1; DNA: TGTGCCAGCAGCCAAGGGGGACTAGCGGGAGCGGGCAATGAGCAGTTCTTC; CDR3: CASSQGGLAGAGNEQFF
V: TRBV29-1; size: NA; D: NA; J: TRBJ1-2; DNA: TGCAGCGCCGTGAGGGGTGATGGCTACACCTTC; CDR3: CSAVRGDGYTF
V: TRBV27; size: NA; D: NA; J: TRBJ2-1; DNA: TGTGCCAGCAGTCCAGGACGGATCCTATCCTACAATGAGCAGTTCTTC; CDR3: CASSPGRILSYNEQFF
V: TRBV6-1; size: NA; D: TRBD1; J: TRBJ1-2; DNA: TGTGCCAGCAGTGGAATTGCGGGACAGGGTACTTCTAACTATGGCTACACCTTC; CDR3: CASSGIAGQGTSNYGYTF
V: TRBV24-1; size: NA; D: NA; J: TRBJ2-1; DNA: TGTGCCACCAGTACCCCTAGCGCCTACAATGAGCAGTTCTTC; CDR3: CATSTPSAYNEQFF
V: TRBV27; size: NA; D: NA; J: TRBJ2-5; DNA: TGTGCCGGAGACTTACGGGAGAGACAAGAGACCCAGTACTTC; CDR3: CAGDLRERQETQYF
V: TRBV7-3; size: NA; D: NA; J: TRBJ2-5; DNA: TGTGCCAGCAGCCTCACCGAGACAGAGGGGAAGTACTTC; CDR3: CASSLTETEGKYF
V: TRBV19; size: NA; D: NA; J: TRBJ2-2; DNA: TGTGCCAGTAGTAGGGCCCTTCTGAACACCGGGGAGCTGTTTTTT; CDR3: CASSRALLNTGELFF
V: TRBV11-3; size: NA; D: NA; J: TRBJ1-1; DNA: TGTGCCAGCAGACTTAACAGGGTGGGAGATATGATGACTGAAGCTTTCTTT; CDR3: CASRLNRVGDMMTEAFF
V: TRBV7-9; size: NA; D: NA; J: TRBJ1-1; DNA: TGTGCCAGCATTCCAGGGGCGGAGTACACTGAAGCTTTCTTT; CDR3: CASIPGAEYTEAFF
V: TRBV13; size: NA; D: TRBD2; J: TRBJ2-7; DNA: TGTGCCAGCAGCTCCTCCCCACCGACTAGCGAGACCTACGAGCAGTACTTC; CDR3: CASSSSPPTSETYEQYF
V: TRBV19; size: NA; D: NA; J: TRBJ1-5; DNA: TGTGCCAGTAGCGCGGGGCAAGTTTATAGCAATCAGCCCCAGCATTTT; CDR3: CASSAGQVYSNQPQHF
V: TRBV7-2; size: NA; D: NA; J: TRBJ2-3; DNA: TGTGCCAGCAGCCCCTCCATCAGCTGGGATACGCAGTATTTT; CDR3: CASSPSISWDTQYF
V: TRBV6-6; size: NA; D: NA; J: TRBJ2-7; DNA: TGTGCCAGCAGTTACCCTGGGCGTCCGTCCTACGAGCAGTACTTC; CDR3: CASSYPGRPSYEQYF
V: TRBV6-5; size: NA; D: NA; J: TRBJ1-4; DNA: TGTGCCAGCAGTCCCCAGGGGCCACGAGAAAAACTGTTTTTT; CDR3: CASSPQGPREKLFF
V: TRBV19; size: NA; D: NA; J: TRBJ2-2; DNA: TGTGCCAGTATAGCGACGGACAAGCTCCTCACCGGGGAGCTGTTTTTT; CDR3: CASIATDKLLTGELFF
V: TRBV28; size: medium-sized; D: NA; J: TRBJ1-2; DNA: TGTGCCAGCAGTTGGGGGACCCCTTCGTATGGCTACACCTTC; CDR3: CASSWGTPSYGYTF
V: TRBV6-5; size: NA; D: NA; J: TRBJ1-6; DNA: TGTGCCAGCAGAGGACAGTATAATTCACCCCTCCACTTT; CDR3: CASRGQYNSPLHF
V: TRBV24-1; size: NA; D: NA; J: TRBJ2-1; DNA: TGTGCCACCAGTGATTTGGGCGGCTTGTCCTACAATGAGCAGTTCTTC; CDR3: CATSDLGGLSYNEQFF
V: TRBV28; size: NA; D: TRBD1; J: TRBJ1-2; DNA: TGTGCCAGCAGTCCGGACAGGGGCCACTATGGCTACACCTTC; CDR3: CASSPDRGHYGYTF
V: TRBV30; size: NA; D: TRBD2; J: TRBJ2-1; DNA: TGTGCCTGGAGTTGGCGGGAGGGCCCCTATGAGCAGTTCTTC; CDR3: CAWSWREGPYEQFF
V: TRBV6-2/TRBV6-3; size: NA; D: NA; J: TRBJ2-7; DNA: TGTGCCAGCAGCCCTCAAACCTACGAGCAGTACTTC; CDR3: CASSPQTYEQYF
V: TRBV7-6; size: NA; D: TRBD2; J: TRBJ2-5; DNA: TGTGCCAGCAGCTTCCTAGCGGGAGTTCGGGAGACCCAGTACTTC; CDR3: CASSFLAGVRETQYF
V: TRBV21-1; size: NA; D: NA; J: TRBJ2-4; DNA: TGTGCCAGCAGCAAAGGGACAGGGAGTTTAGCCATAGCCAAAAACATTCAGTACTTC; CDR3: CASSKGTGSLAIAKNIQYF
V: TRBV28; size: NA; D: NA; J: TRBJ2-1; DNA: TGTGCCAGTACCTGGGGCTACAATGAGCAGTTCTTC; CDR3: CASTWGYNEQFF
V: TRBV18; size: NA; D: NA; J: TRBJ1-6; DNA: TGTGCCAGCTCACCACTCGGGACGCATGATTCACCCCTCCACTTT; CDR3: CASSPLGTHDSPLHF
V: TRBV23-1; size: NA; D: TRBD1; J: TRBJ2-2; DNA: TGCGCCAGCAGTCGGGACAGGGGGTACACCGGGGAGCTGTTTTTT; CDR3: CASSRDRGYTGELFF